This note documents a single TCR beta chain sequence. The antigen is undetermined. These data belong to a study of cytomegalovirus exposure and HLA in healthy donors. The study, taken as a whole, reports: Clonal expansion was found to be greater in HLA-associated TCR beta chains than in equally common others in a later analysis. The listing of roughly 160 TCR beta chains classed them as cytomegalovirus-associated. Immune exposure information comprised only CMV serostatus.

Germline CDR1 and CDR2: SGHVS and FNYEAQ. V dropped 5 bases and J dropped 0 bases, with 19 bases sitting between them. The CDR3 has 18 residues. PCR was performed using 60 Vbeta and 13 Jbeta primers. Some clones are missing from TCRdb's copy, which holds only in-frame ones; the method was immunoSEQ multiplex PCR. The clone table shows 45,000 or so clones, with the ten largest holding approximately 8.8%. The sequence was obtained from a male donor in good health and CMV-seronegative. Material: PBMCs. The chain has TRBV7-6 and TRBJ2-2; perhaps TRBD2 as D (5 bases). The CDR3 region has the DNA TGTGCCAGCAGCCCGTGGCCTAGAGGGAGAACGAACACCGGGGAGCTGTTTTTT. Residues: CASSPWPRGRTNTGELFF.